A single sample is the source of the 20 T cell receptor beta chains below, sequenced in a study of shared clonotypes between healthy human individuals. Here immunoSEQ multiplex PCR was the method, and the copy in TCRdb shows in-frame clones only, minus some. The sample includes over 2 million clones, over 85% of them seen just once. Sequencing used naive CD4+ T cells sorted from blood. Indicated subset: CD45RA+ positively selected. These receptors came from a man aged 18 to 30 in good health.

The chain uses TRBV6-1 and TRBJ2-4; the D is unclear. CDR3 length: 13 amino acids. Trimming took off 6 bases at V and 7 bases at J, with 13 bases between the two ends. Per germline, CDR1 MNHNS and CDR2 SASEGT. CDR3 DNA sequence: TGTGCCAGCAGGGGCGCTTTGGGGAACATTCAGTACTTC. Translating it yields CASRGALGNIQYF.

This clone was counted many times. This same CDR3 is encoded by further DNA sequences in the sample. The V gene is TRBV18, the J gene TRBJ2-7; TRBD2 might be the D (7 bases). CDR1 and CDR2 from the germline V gene are KGHSH and LQKENI. Deletions cut 0 bases from V and 6 bases from J, with 15 bases between. The CDR3 is 15 residues long. The CDR3, as DNA: TGTGCCAGCTCACCACCCGGGCAGGGGAGGGGCGAGCAGTACTTC. This gives the protein CASSPPGQGRGEQYF.

On this clone: The sample carries other DNA sequences with the same CDR3. V and J are TRBV11-2 and TRBJ1-3; the D is unclear. The CDR3 is made up of 13 amino acids. Between the trimmed V and J ends, which lost 2 bases and 4 bases, there was a span of 6 bases. Per germline, CDR1 SGHAT and CDR2 FQNNGV. The CDR3: CASSLSAGNTIYF. CDR3 DNA: TGTGCCAGCAGCTTATCGGCCGGAAACACCATATATTTT.

This rearrangement joins TRBV21-1 to TRBJ2-6; the D call in the table, TRBD1, was not verified against the DNA. TRBV21-1 is deemed a pseudogene. The CDR3 extends over 19 amino acids. The CDR3 reads CASFILWGHRDSGANVLTF. CDR3 DNA sequence: TGTGCCAGCTTTATACTCTGGGGACATAGGGACTCTGGGGCCAACGTCCTGACTTTC.

The chain uses TRBV5-1 and TRBJ1-6; D is possibly TRBD1 (6 bases). The germline gives CDR1 SGHRS, CDR2 YFSETQ. The V and J ends lost 3 bases and 6 bases respectively, with 10 bases between them. The CDR3 consists of 14 residues. CDR3 nucleotide sequence: TGCGCCAGCAGCTCGGAGGGGGTTAATTCACCCCTCCACTTT. Its protein is CASSSEGVNSPLHF.

Concerning this clone: The sample carries other DNA sequences with the same CDR3. The chain carries TRBV7-9 and TRBJ1-4, with D perhaps matching TRBD1 (5 bases). The ends were cut back, 4 bases at V and 0 bases at J, with 6 bases in the middle. Germline assignment: CDR1 SEHNR and CDR2 FQNEAQ (reference sequence). There are 14 residues in the CDR3. CDR3 sequence: CASSSDTTNEKLFF. For the CDR3, the DNA is TGTGCCAGCAGCTCGGACACAACTAATGAAAAACTGTTTTTT.

The V gene is TRBV7-2, the J gene TRBJ2-7; D may be TRBD1 or TRBD2 (6 bases each). V was trimmed by 1 base and J by 2 bases, leaving 12 bases between them. Germline-derived CDR1 and CDR2 are SGHTA and FQGNSA. The CDR3 totals 15 residues. The CDR3 nucleotides read TGTGCCAGCAGCTTAGTGGCGGGACAAACCTACGAGCAGTACTTC. Translating it yields CASSLVAGQTYEQYF.

This sequence joins TRBV28 and TRBJ1-3; unclear D gene. V was cut by 1 base and J by 4 bases, with 8 bases left in between. From germline, CDR1 is MDHEN and CDR2 SYDVKM. The CDR3 runs to 14 residues. CDR3 nucleotides: TGTGCCAGCAGTTTATTTAACGCAGGAAACACCATATATTTT. Translation gives CASSLFNAGNTIYF.

The chain recombines TRBV28 with TRBJ1-2; no clear D. CDR3 length: 14 amino acids. The germline CDR1 and CDR2 sequences are MDHEN and SYDVKM. Trimming removed 2 bases from V and 1 base from J, with 8 bases in between. The CDR3 region is CASSLEVFNYGYTF. CDR3 DNA: TGTGCCAGCAGTTTAGAAGTCTTTAACTATGGCTACACCTTC.

The rearrangement uses TRBV5-1 and TRBJ2-6; D is unclear. The germline V gene encodes CDR1 SGHRS and CDR2 YFSETQ. Trimming stripped 7 bases from V and 4 bases from J, with 12 bases between. The length of the CDR3 is 14 residues. The CDR3 spells CASGELGGANVLTF. The CDR3, as DNA: TGCGCCAGCGGCGAACTGGGAGGGGCCAACGTCCTGACTTTC. Variable domain in full (rest from reference TRBV5-1 and TRBJ2-6): KAGVTQTPRYLIKTRGQQVTLSCSPISGHRSVSWYQQTPGQGLQFLFEYFSETQRNKGNFPGRFSGRQFSNSRSEMNVSTLELGDSALYLCASGELGGANVLTFGAGSRLTVL.

Notes on this clone: A much larger clone is a single base away; this may be a read error. Other DNA sequences in this specimen translate into the identical CDR3. The J gene is TRBJ2-2, the V gene TRBV5-6; TRBD1 might be the D (5 bases). The CDR3 runs to 16 residues. Germline V gene lookup returns CDR1 SGHDT and CDR2 YYEEEE. The CDR3 loop reads CASSRGVGANTGELFF. The CDR3 nucleotides read TGCGCCAGCAGCCGCGGTGTAGGGGCGAACACCGGGGAGCTGTTTTTT.

The chain couples TRBV5-1 to TRBJ2-5; 10 bases agree with TRBD1. Germline CDR1 SGHRS, CDR2 YFSETQ. This CDR3 has 18 amino acids. V trimming: 0 bases; J trimming: 2 bases; junction bases outside the gene matches: 10. DNA of the CDR3: TGCGCCAGCAGCTTGGCCTCGGGGACAGGGGTTGTGCAAGAGACCCAGTACTTC. This sequence encodes CASSLASGTGVVQETQYF.

Concerning this clone itself: Because it lacks the conserved phenylalanine or tryptophan at the end, this CDR3 is likely a read error. The DNA is left out, because the CDR3 cannot be placed on it with certainty; the CDR3 is given as TCRdb lists it. V usage is TRBV7-9 and J usage is TRBJ2-7; the table's D gene call, TRBD2, was not cross checked with the DNA. Germline CDR1 and CDR2: SEHNR and FQNEAQ (reference sequence). The length of the CDR3 is 8 amino acids, counting both ends. CDR3 sequence: CASSNPYA.

The CDR3 nucleotides are TGTGCCAGCAGCTTGCCCGGGACTAGCGGATCCAATGAGCAGTTCTTC. Its translation is CASSLPGTSGSNEQFF. The rearrangement joins TRBV5-4 to TRBJ2-1; TRBD2 agrees at 11 bases. The germline gives CDR1 SGHNT, CDR2 YYREEE (reference sequence). V trimming: 1 base; J trimming: 6 bases; junction bases outside the gene matches: 6. CDR3 length: 16 residues.

The chain couples TRBV2 to TRBJ1-1; no clear D gene. The germline gives CDR1 SNHLY, CDR2 FYNNEI. The CDR3 extends over 14 amino acids. Trimming shortened V by 1 base and J by 6 bases, and 12 bases separated the two germline ends. CDR3 residues: CASSEGSETSEAFF. The CDR3 nucleotides are TGTGCCAGCAGTGAAGGTTCGGAGACTTCTGAAGCTTTCTTT. Full variable domain (missing parts from reference TRBV2 and TRBJ1-1): EPEVTQTPSHQVTQMGQEVILRCVPISNHLYFYWYRQILGQKVEFLVSFYNNEISEKSEIFDDQFSVERPDGSNFTLKIRSTKLEDSAMYFCASSEGSETSEAFFGQGTRLTVV.

This chain joins TRBV5-1 and TRBJ1-5; D perhaps matches TRBD1 (6 bases). The CDR3 loop spans 14 amino acids. Trimming cost V 4 bases and J 2 bases, with 10 bases left between them. The V gene's germline CDR1 is SGHRS and CDR2 YFSETQ. CDR3 amino acids: CASSPGAGNQPQHF. In nucleotides, the CDR3 is TGCGCCAGCAGCCCAGGGGCGGGCAATCAGCCCCAGCATTTT.

The chain carries TRBV10-3 and TRBJ2-7; D not resolved. Trimming removed 4 bases at V and 3 bases at J, with 13 bases between. Germline V gene sequence: CDR1 ENHRY, CDR2 SYGVKD. This CDR3 is built from 14 residues. CDR3 sequence reads: CAISVDNSGYEQYF. The CDR3 region has the DNA TGTGCCATCAGTGTTGATAACTCCGGCTACGAGCAGTACTTC.

V gene TRBV6-5 combines with J gene TRBJ1-4, with 8 bases identical to TRBD1. V gave up 6 bases and J gave up 0 bases; unmatched junction bases: 3. The CDR3 runs 15 residues. Germline V CDR1 and CDR2: MNHEY, SVGAGI. As DNA, the CDR3 is TGTGCCAGCAGGACAGGGGACCCAACTAATGAAAAACTGTTTTTT. This translates into CASRTGDPTNEKLFF.

CDR3 bases: TGTGCCAGCAGCTTAGTCGGGGGAGAGGGCAATCAGCCCCAGCATTTT. Amino acids: CASSLVGGEGNQPQHF. The rearrangement joins TRBV7-2 to TRBJ1-5, with D maybe TRBD1 (5 bases). CDR3 size: 16 residues. From germline, CDR1 is SGHTA and CDR2 FQGNSA. Trimming pared 1 base from V and 2 bases from J, leaving 12 bases between. Together with reference TRBV7-2 and TRBJ1-5, the CDR3 gives the full variable domain: GAGVSQSPSNKVTEKGKDVELRCDPISGHTALYWYRQSLGQGLEFLIYFQGNSAPDKSGLPSDRFSAERTGGSVSTLTIQRTQQEDSAVYLCASSLVGGEGNQPQHFGDGTRLSIL.

The chain has TRBV7-9 and TRBJ1-1; maybe TRBD1 (5 bases). Germline CDR1 and CDR2: SEHNR and FQNEAQ (reference sequence). The V end was cut by 2 bases, the J end by 7 bases, with 11 bases between. The CDR3 runs to 13 residues. The CDR3 spells CASSLIQGNEAFF. The DNA for the CDR3 is TGTGCCAGCAGCTTAATTCAGGGAAATGAAGCTTTCTTT. Using reference TRBV7-9 and TRBJ1-1 for the parts outside the CDR3, the full variable domain is DTGVSQNPRHKITKRGQNVTFRCDPISEHNRLYWYRQTLGQGPEFLTYFQNEAQLEKSRLLSDRFSAERPKGSFSTLEIQRTEQGDSAMYLCASSLIQGNEAFFGQGTRLTVV.